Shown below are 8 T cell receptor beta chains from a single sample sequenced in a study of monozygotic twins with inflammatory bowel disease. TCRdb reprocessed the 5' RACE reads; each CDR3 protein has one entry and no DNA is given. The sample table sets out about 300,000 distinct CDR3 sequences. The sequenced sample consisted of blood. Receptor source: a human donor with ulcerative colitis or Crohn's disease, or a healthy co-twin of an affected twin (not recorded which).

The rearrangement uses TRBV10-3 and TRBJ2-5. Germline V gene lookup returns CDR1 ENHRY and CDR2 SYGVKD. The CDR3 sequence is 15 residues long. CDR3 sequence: CAISESNQDQETQYF.

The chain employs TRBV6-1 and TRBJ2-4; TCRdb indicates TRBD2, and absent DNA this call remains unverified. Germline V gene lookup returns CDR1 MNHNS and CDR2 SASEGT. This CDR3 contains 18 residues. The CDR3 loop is CASSHRTSGRNAQNIQYF.

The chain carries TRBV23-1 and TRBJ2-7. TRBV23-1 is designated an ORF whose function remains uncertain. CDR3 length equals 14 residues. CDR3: CASSQSRFTVEQYF.

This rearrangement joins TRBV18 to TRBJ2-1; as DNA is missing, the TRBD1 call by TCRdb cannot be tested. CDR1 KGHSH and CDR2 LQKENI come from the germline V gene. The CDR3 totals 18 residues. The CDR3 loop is CASSPMFTGPESYNEQFF.

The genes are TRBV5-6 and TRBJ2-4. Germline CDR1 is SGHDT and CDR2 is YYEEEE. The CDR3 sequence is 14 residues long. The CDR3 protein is CASSLRAGSNIQYF.

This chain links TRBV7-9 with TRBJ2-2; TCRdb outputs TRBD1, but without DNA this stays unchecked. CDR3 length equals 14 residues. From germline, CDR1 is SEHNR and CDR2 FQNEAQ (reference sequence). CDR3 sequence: CASSKTGHTGELFF.

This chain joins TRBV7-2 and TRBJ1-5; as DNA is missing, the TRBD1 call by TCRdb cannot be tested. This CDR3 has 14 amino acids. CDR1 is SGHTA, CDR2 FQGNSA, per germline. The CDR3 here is CASSEQGSNQPQHF.

The chain's CDR3 is CASTSGRPKNIQYF. This chain connects TRBV7-2 to TRBJ2-4; TCRdb's D gene call, TRBD2, goes unchecked for lack of DNA. Germline V gene sequence: CDR1 SGHTA, CDR2 FQGNSA. The CDR3 spans 14 residues.